The rows below give T cell receptor beta chains drawn from one sample of a study of blood T cell repertoires in COVID-19. The assay was immunoSEQ multiplex PCR, and TCRdb's table has in-frame clones only and misses some. The sample has about 20,000 clones, about 88% seen once; the top ten hold approximately 11%. Sequenced: peripheral blood. Receptors were obtained from a human donor in a cohort sampled during active COVID-19. Each CDR3 is given with its conserved first and last residue. D genes are given only for firm matches. Clone size, where shown, is once, few, many, or a class for clones that have expanded.

D: -; J: TRBJ1-2; size: -; V: TRBV28; CDR3: CASSSETIYGYTF; DNA: TGTGCCAGCAGTTCAGAGACAATCTATGGCTACACCTTC
D: TRBD2; J: TRBJ2-7; size: -; V: TRBV19; CDR3: CASSFKGQGLAGEYEQYF; DNA: TGTGCCAGTAGTTTCAAGGGGCAGGGACTAGCGGGAGAATACGAGCAGTACTTC
D: TRBD1; J: TRBJ1-5; size: -; V: TRBV19; CDR3: CASSIGPGQGNQPQHF; DNA: TGTGCCAGTAGTATAGGGCCGGGACAGGGAAATCAGCCCCAGCATTTT
D: TRBD2; J: TRBJ2-1; size: -; V: TRBV18; CDR3: CASSPSVIAGNNEQFF; DNA: TGTGCCAGCTCACCATCAGTAATAGCGGGAAACAATGAGCAGTTCTTC
D: -; J: TRBJ2-7; size: -; V: TRBV28; CDR3: CASSRNGVTDEQYF; DNA: TGTGCCAGCAGTCGAAACGGGGTTACCGACGAGCAGTACTTC
D: TRBD1; J: TRBJ1-1; size: -; V: TRBV7-9; CDR3: CASSLGQGMYTEAFF; DNA: TGTGCCAGCAGCTTAGGACAGGGGATGTACACTGAAGCTTTCTTT
D: -; J: TRBJ2-7; size: -; V: TRBV12-3/TRBV12-4; CDR3: CASIGKPTYEQYF; DNA: TGTGCCAGCATTGGTAAACCTACCTACGAGCAGTACTTC
D: TRBD1; J: TRBJ1-1; size: -; V: TRBV18; CDR3: CASSPGRQGGTEAFF; DNA: TGTGCCAGCTCACCAGGGAGACAGGGGGGTACCGAAGCTTTCTTT
D: TRBD2; J: TRBJ2-1; size: once; V: TRBV7-3; CDR3: CASSPGTSGSNEQFF; DNA: TGTGCCAGCAGCCCTGGGACTAGCGGGAGCAATGAGCAGTTCTTC
D: TRBD1; J: TRBJ1-4; size: -; V: TRBV30; CDR3: CARGQGRELFF; DNA: TGTGCCCGTGGACAGGGAAGGGAACTGTTTTTT
D: -; J: TRBJ1-1; size: -; V: TRBV28; CDR3: CASSIGIPRFLNTEAFF; DNA: TGTGCCAGCAGTATCGGGATCCCCCGATTTTTGAACACTGAAGCTTTCTTT
D: TRBD2; J: TRBJ2-2; size: -; V: TRBV3-1/TRBV3-2; CDR3: CASSLYGLGRLAGHANTGELFF; DNA: TGTGCCAGCAGCCTCTACGGGTTGGGTAGGCTAGCGGGGCACGCGAACACCGGGGAGCTGTTTTTT
D: TRBD2; J: TRBJ2-3; size: once; V: TRBV6-6; CDR3: CASSPLAGSTDTQYF; DNA: TGTGCCAGCAGTCCTCTAGCGGGGAGCACAGATACGCAGTATTTT
D: -; J: TRBJ1-5; size: -; V: TRBV27; CDR3: CASSLLGQHHQPQHF; DNA: TGTGCCAGCAGTTTATTAGGACAACACCATCAGCCCCAGCATTTT
D: TRBD2; J: TRBJ2-7; size: -; V: TRBV3-1/TRBV3-2; CDR3: CASSQVRGRNEQYF; DNA: TGTGCCAGCAGCCAAGTCCGCGGGAGAAACGAGCAGTACTTC
D: -; J: TRBJ2-3; size: -; V: TRBV29-1; CDR3: CSVEGGRDGTDTQYF; DNA: TGCAGCGTTGAAGGCGGGCGGGATGGCACAGATACGCAGTATTTT
D: TRBD1; J: TRBJ1-5; size: -; V: TRBV30; CDR3: CAWRGQASNQPQHF; DNA: TGTGCCTGGAGAGGACAGGCGAGCAATCAGCCCCAGCATTTT
D: TRBD1; J: TRBJ1-5; size: -; V: TRBV6-1; CDR3: CASSEWGQSSNQPQHF; DNA: TGTGCCAGCAGTGAGTGGGGACAGAGTAGCAATCAGCCCCAGCATTTT
D: TRBD2; J: TRBJ2-5; size: -; V: TRBV18; CDR3: CASSPGTSGGQETQYF; DNA: TGTGCCAGCTCGCCAGGGACTAGCGGGGGGCAAGAGACCCAGTACTTC
D: TRBD2; J: TRBJ2-3; size: -; V: TRBV28; CDR3: CASSLGVAGANTQYF; DNA: TGTGCCAGCAGTTTAGGGGTAGCGGGAGCGAATACGCAGTATTTT
D: TRBD1; J: TRBJ1-5; size: -; V: TRBV10-3; CDR3: CAISRTGGDQPQHF; DNA: TGTGCCATCAGCCGGACAGGGGGGGATCAGCCCCAGCATTTT
D: TRBD1; J: TRBJ2-2; size: -; V: TRBV3-1/TRBV3-2; CDR3: CASSPPPRTGHTGELFF; DNA: TGTGCCAGCAGCCCCCCACCCCGGACAGGGCACACCGGGGAGCTGTTTTTT
D: -; J: TRBJ2-2; size: -; V: TRBV28; CDR3: CAESPGGGTGELFF; DNA: TGTGCCGAAAGCCCAGGGGGAGGAACCGGGGAGCTGTTTTTT
D: TRBD1; J: TRBJ2-7; size: -; V: TRBV19; CDR3: CATRDRGLEQYF; DNA: TGTGCCACCCGGGACAGGGGCCTCGAGCAGTACTTC
D: TRBD2; J: TRBJ2-7; size: -; V: TRBV28; CDR3: CASSRSGVYSYEQYF; DNA: TGTGCCAGCAGCCGTAGCGGGGTATACTCCTACGAGCAGTACTTC
D: TRBD2; J: TRBJ2-1; size: -; V: TRBV7-2; CDR3: CASSPAGGPNNEQFF; DNA: TGTGCCAGCAGCCCAGCGGGAGGGCCTAACAATGAGCAGTTCTTC
D: TRBD2; J: TRBJ2-1; size: -; V: TRBV28; CDR3: CASTTFSGTSGNNEQFF; DNA: TGTGCCAGCACCACTTTTTCCGGGACTAGCGGTAACAATGAGCAGTTCTTC
D: -; J: TRBJ2-5; size: once; V: TRBV15; CDR3: CATSRDPGIRETQYF; DNA: TGTGCCACCAGCAGAGATCCTGGCATCAGAGAGACCCAGTACTTC
D: TRBD1; J: TRBJ2-3; size: -; V: TRBV7-8; CDR3: CASSPGTAFTDTQYF; DNA: TGTGCCAGCAGCCCCGGGACAGCTTTCACAGATACGCAGTATTTT
D: -; J: TRBJ2-7; size: -; V: TRBV7-2; CDR3: CASSLGVQGLVSYEQYF; DNA: TGTGCCAGCAGCTTAGGTGTCCAGGGATTAGTGTCCTACGAGCAGTACTTC
D: TRBD1; J: TRBJ2-7; size: once; V: TRBV7-3; CDR3: CASSYGQGRIYEQYF; DNA: TGTGCCAGCAGCTACGGACAGGGGAGAATTTACGAGCAGTACTTC
D: TRBD2; J: TRBJ2-1; size: -; V: TRBV19; CDR3: CASSIDSGRLNEQFF; DNA: TGTGCCAGTAGTATTGACAGCGGGAGGTTAAATGAGCAGTTCTTC
D: -; J: TRBJ1-4; size: -; V: TRBV7-8; CDR3: CASSPGGSSTNEKLFF; DNA: TGTGCCAGCAGCCCGGGGGGTTCTTCAACTAATGAAAAACTGTTTTTT
D: -; J: TRBJ2-2; size: -; V: TRBV2; CDR3: CASSEARFGELFF; DNA: TGTGCCAGCAGTGAAGCTAGATTCGGGGAGCTGTTTTTT
D: -; J: TRBJ2-6; size: -; V: TRBV11-1; CDR3: CASSPPGVANVLTF; DNA: TGTGCCAGCAGCCCTCCGGGGGTAGCCAACGTCCTGACTTTC
D: -; J: TRBJ2-1; size: -; V: TRBV28; CDR3: CASSLQGVRDNEQFF; DNA: TGTGCCAGCAGTTTACAGGGCGTAAGGGACAATGAGCAGTTCTTC
D: -; J: TRBJ1-1; size: -; V: TRBV7-3; CDR3: CASSLSLNTEAFF; DNA: TGTGCCAGCAGCTTATCTCTGAACACTGAAGCTTTCTTT
D: TRBD1; J: TRBJ1-5; size: -; V: TRBV28; CDR3: CASSSTGANRGILDLNQPQHF; DNA: TGTGCCAGCAGTTCTACGGGAGCAAACAGGGGAATACTCGATCTAAATCAGCCCCAGCATTTT
D: -; J: TRBJ1-6; size: -; V: TRBV25-1; CDR3: CASSGRDSYNSPLHF; DNA: TGTGCCAGCAGTGGGAGAGACAGTTATAATTCACCCCTCCACTTT
D: -; J: TRBJ1-1; size: -; V: TRBV7-8; CDR3: CASSLALRNVLLTEAFF; DNA: TGTGCCAGCAGCTTAGCGTTGAGGAATGTCTTACTCACTGAAGCTTTCTTT
D: -; J: TRBJ2-3; size: -; V: TRBV7-3; CDR3: CASSFGPGADTQYF; DNA: TGTGCCAGCAGCTTCGGCCCGGGAGCAGATACGCAGTATTTT
D: TRBD1; J: TRBJ1-5; size: -; V: TRBV19; CDR3: CASSKGQANNQPQHF; DNA: TGTGCCAGTAGTAAGGGACAGGCGAACAATCAGCCCCAGCATTTT
D: TRBD2; J: TRBJ2-1; size: -; V: TRBV4-1; CDR3: CASSQDPRSGTSANEQFF; DNA: TGCGCCAGCAGCCAAGATCCCCGCTCCGGGACTAGCGCCAATGAGCAGTTCTTC
D: TRBD1; J: TRBJ1-1; size: -; V: TRBV10-3; CDR3: CAISGQGRGTEAFF; DNA: TGTGCCATCAGTGGACAGGGACGGGGTACTGAAGCTTTCTTT
D: TRBD1; J: TRBJ2-3; size: -; V: TRBV10-3; CDR3: CATRTGGTDTQYF; DNA: TGTGCCACCCGGACAGGGGGCACAGATACGCAGTATTTT
D: TRBD2; J: TRBJ2-3; size: -; V: TRBV15; CDR3: CATSRFLAGFTDTQYF; DNA: TGTGCCACCAGCAGATTTCTAGCGGGATTCACAGATACGCAGTATTTT
D: TRBD2; J: TRBJ2-3; size: -; V: TRBV5-1; CDR3: CASSFGHPGLAGRAGTDTQYF; DNA: TGCGCCAGCAGCTTTGGCCACCCGGGACTAGCGGGTCGCGCGGGCACAGATACGCAGTATTTT
D: -; J: TRBJ1-6; size: -; V: TRBV28; CDR3: CASSLGPRSTLHF; DNA: TGTGCCAGCAGTTTAGGGCCCCGGTCAACCCTCCACTTT
D: TRBD1; J: TRBJ2-7; size: -; V: TRBV28; CDR3: CASSPILDRSSYEQYF; DNA: TGTGCCAGCAGTCCCATTCTGGACAGGAGCTCCTACGAGCAGTACTTC
D: -; J: TRBJ2-3; size: -; V: TRBV27; CDR3: CASSPDTNTDTQYF; DNA: TGTGCCAGCAGCCCTGACACGAACACAGATACGCAGTATTTT